This TCR beta chain is drawn from a study of blood T cell repertoires in COVID-19. Sequencing was performed with immunoSEQ multiplex PCR; in TCRdb, only in-frame clones are kept and a portion is missing. The table has about 200,000 clones, roughly nine tenths seen once. Sequencing input: peripheral blood. The source is a man in his sixties with COVID-19, enrolled during active disease.

The CDR3: CASSLGLAGGQRSSYEQYF. In nucleotides, the CDR3 is TGTGCCAGCAGCCTCGGACTAGCGGGAGGCCAAAGGAGCTCCTACGAGCAGTACTTC. The chain couples TRBV7-9 to TRBJ2-7, with 14 bases aligning to TRBD2. The germline gives CDR1 SEHNR, CDR2 FQNEAQ (reference sequence). This CDR3 region has 19 residues. The ends lost 5 bases at V and 0 bases at J; junction bases unmatched: 12.